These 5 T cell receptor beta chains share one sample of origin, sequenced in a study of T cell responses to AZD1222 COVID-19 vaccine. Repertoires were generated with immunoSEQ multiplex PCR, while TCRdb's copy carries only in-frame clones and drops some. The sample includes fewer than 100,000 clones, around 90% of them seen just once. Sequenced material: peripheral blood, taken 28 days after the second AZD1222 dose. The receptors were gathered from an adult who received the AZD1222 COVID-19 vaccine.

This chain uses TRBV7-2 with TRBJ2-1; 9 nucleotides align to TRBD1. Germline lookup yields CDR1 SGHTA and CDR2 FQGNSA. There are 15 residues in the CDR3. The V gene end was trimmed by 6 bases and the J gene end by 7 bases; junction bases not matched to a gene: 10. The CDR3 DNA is TGTGCCAGCAGACTCCAGGGGACAGGGAGGAATGAGCAGTTCTTC. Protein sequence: CASRLQGTGRNEQFF. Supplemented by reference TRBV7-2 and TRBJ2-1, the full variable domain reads GAGVSQSPSNKVTEKGKDVELRCDPISGHTALYWYRQSLGQGLEFLIYFQGNSAPDKSGLPSDRFSAERTGGSVSTLTIQRTQQEDSAVYLCASRLQGTGRNEQFFGPGTRLTVL.

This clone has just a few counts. The CDR3 sequence: CASSNQGAGGYTF. CDR3 nucleotides: TGTGCCAGCAGCAACCAGGGGGCGGGCGGCTACACCTTC. The chain employs TRBV7-2 and TRBJ1-2; 8 bases line up with TRBD1. The germline V gene encodes CDR1 SGHTA and CDR2 FQGNSA. The CDR3 contains 13 residues. After removal of 5 bases from V and 8 bases from J, the junction contained 7 bases not matched to a gene.

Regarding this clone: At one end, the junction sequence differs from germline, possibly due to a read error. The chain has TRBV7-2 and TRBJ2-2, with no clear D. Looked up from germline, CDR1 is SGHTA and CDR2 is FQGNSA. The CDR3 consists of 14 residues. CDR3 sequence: CASSSQWRTGELFF. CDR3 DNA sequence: TGTGCCAGCAGCTCACAGTGGCGTACCGGCGAGCTGTTTTTT.

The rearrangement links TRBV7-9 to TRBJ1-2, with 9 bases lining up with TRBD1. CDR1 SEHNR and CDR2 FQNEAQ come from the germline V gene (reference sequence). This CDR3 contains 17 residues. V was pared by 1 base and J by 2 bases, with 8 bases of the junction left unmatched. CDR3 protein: CASSLDYPGTGNYGYTF. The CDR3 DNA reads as TGTGCCAGCAGCTTAGATTATCCGGGGACAGGGAACTATGGCTACACCTTC.

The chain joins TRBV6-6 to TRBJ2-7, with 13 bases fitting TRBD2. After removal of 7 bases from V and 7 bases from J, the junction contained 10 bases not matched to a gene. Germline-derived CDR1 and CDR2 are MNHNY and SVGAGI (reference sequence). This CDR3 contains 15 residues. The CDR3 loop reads CASMWVPTSGGEQYF. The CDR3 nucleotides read TGTGCCAGCATGTGGGTGCCGACTAGCGGGGGGGAGCAGTACTTC.